This T cell receptor beta chain was retrieved from a study of shared clonotypes between healthy human individuals. General study points: The study drew on few donors, limiting represented genetic and exposure-history diversity.

Points on this clone: Antigen unknown.

The CDR3 length is 17 residues. CDR1 is SGHNT, CDR2 YYREEE, per germline (reference sequence). Losses at the gene ends were 4 bases for V and 5 bases for J; bases not matched to a gene: 11. Using immunoSEQ multiplex PCR, the repertoire was profiled, and TCRdb retains in-frame clones only, with some absent. Here the sample spans roughly 640,000 clones, about 97% being singletons. The receptor was isolated from a woman in her twenties or thirties in good health. The V gene is TRBV5-4, the J gene TRBJ2-3, with 12 nucleotides matching TRBD2. Sequenced material: naive CD4+ T cells sorted from blood. This sample's subset: CD45RA+ positively selected. The CDR3 DNA sequence: TGTGCCAGCAGCGCCACGTCTAGCGGGAGGGAGAGAGATACGCAGTATTTT. Translating gives CASSATSSGRERDTQYF.